Below are 26 T cell receptor beta chains sequenced from a single sample in a study of Ad26.COV2.S vaccination and SARS-CoV-2 variants. TCRdb keeps only in-frame clones here, not all; method: immunoSEQ multiplex PCR. This table has some 350,000 clones, 70% to 90% appearing once. The treatment was: about 20 received Ad26.COV2.S at low or high dose, single or two shots; about five received placebo; per-sample allocation not given. Day 63 after the first vaccine or placebo injection was the time point for sampling. The source was peripheral blood, collected in a trial of Ad26.COV2.S vaccine versus placebo. The receptor source for this set is a person aged 18 to 65 who received the Ad26.COV2.S COVID-19 vaccine or a placebo.

The V gene is TRBV6-5, the J gene TRBJ2-3; D perhaps matches TRBD2 (5 bases). Trimming removed 6 bases from V and 1 base from J, with 11 bases in between. The CDR3 is 14 residues long. Germline V gene data show CDR1 as MNHEY and CDR2 as SVGAGI. The CDR3 here is CASRPMRGTDTQYF. CDR3 DNA: TGTGCCAGCAGACCCATGAGGGGCACAGATACGCAGTATTTT.

The chain combines TRBV30 with TRBJ2-2; 7 nucleotides line up with TRBD2. After removal of 1 base from V and 2 bases from J, the junction contained 7 bases not matched to a gene. CDR1 GTSNPN and CDR2 SVGIG come from the germline V gene (reference sequence). The CDR3 spans 16 residues. The CDR3 protein is CAWSDLGTKNTGELFF. For the CDR3, the DNA is TGTGCCTGGAGTGACTTAGGGACTAAAAACACCGGGGAGCTGTTTTTT.

The chain combines TRBV11-2 with TRBJ2-7; D not resolved. The ends were cut back, 2 bases at V and 4 bases at J, with 3 bases in the middle. This CDR3 is 11 amino acids long. CDR1 SGHAT and CDR2 FQNNGV come from the germline V gene. CDR3 DNA sequence: TGTGCCAGCAGCTTAAATTACGAGCAGTACTTC. It specifies CASSLNYEQYF.

J is TRBJ2-3 and V is TRBV7-9, with D perhaps TRBD2 (7 bases). Germline V CDR1 and CDR2: SEHNR, FQNEAQ (reference sequence). The CDR3 runs to 15 residues. Trimming took 8 bases from V and 0 from J, leaving 15 bases between them. CDR3 nucleotides: TGTGCCAGCCCAGCCCGGGGGGCCAGCACAGATACGCAGTATTTT. This gives the protein CASPARGASTDTQYF.

The chain carries TRBV5-5 and TRBJ1-2, with D possibly TRBD1 on 6 matching bases. The V and J ends lost 0 bases and 5 bases respectively, with 14 bases between them. Germline-derived CDR1 and CDR2 are SGHKS and YYEKEE (reference sequence). This CDR3 has 15 amino acids. The CDR3 nucleotides are TGTGCCAGCAGCTTGGCAGGGGCCGCGTCATATGGCTACACCTTC. Translated, it gives CASSLAGAASYGYTF.

The rearrangement joins TRBV19 to TRBJ1-2; unclear D gene. The CDR3 spans 14 residues. Germline V gene lookup returns CDR1 LNHDA and CDR2 SQIVND (reference sequence). V shed 3 bases and J shed 6 bases, with 14 bases lying between them. This CDR3 is CASSMLGVRNGYTF. In DNA, the CDR3 is TGTGCCAGTAGTATGTTGGGCGTCAGGAATGGCTACACCTTC.

The chain carries TRBV5-1 and TRBJ2-3; the match to TRBD1 covers 8 bases. This CDR3 has 16 amino acids. Looked up from germline, CDR1 is SGHRS and CDR2 is YFSETQ. Germline trimming cut 0 bases from V and 4 bases from J; bases unmatched to any gene: 7. The CDR3 loop reads CASSLGWQGASDTQYF. CDR3 DNA sequence: TGCGCCAGCAGCTTGGGGTGGCAGGGGGCATCAGATACGCAGTATTTT.

The chain joins TRBV30 to TRBJ2-1; 9 bases are shared with TRBD2. V dropped 1 base and J dropped 4; count of bases not matched to a gene: 14. Germline CDR1 and CDR2: GTSNPN and SVGIG (reference sequence). The CDR3 consists of 18 residues. The CDR3 loop is CAWSGRGSGSGVYNEQFF. CDR3 sequence (DNA): TGTGCCTGGAGTGGTCGAGGTAGCGGGAGCGGGGTTTACAATGAGCAGTTCTTC.

The chain couples TRBV19 to TRBJ1-3; no reliable D call. This CDR3 is built from 15 residues. With 3 bases removed from V and 4 bases from J, the gap between germline ends came to 13 bases. The germline CDR1 and CDR2 sequences are LNHDA and SQIVND (reference sequence). The CDR3 protein is CASSMPSKPGNTIYF. The CDR3, as DNA: TGTGCCAGTAGTATGCCCTCAAAACCAGGAAACACCATATATTTT.

The genes are TRBV7-2 and TRBJ2-5, with TRBD1 matching 7 bases. The CDR3 has 16 residues. J lost 5 bases, V lost 5 bases, and 14 bases had no gene match. In germline, CDR1 is SGHTA, CDR2 FQGNSA. In DNA, the CDR3 is TGTGCCAGCAGCAATAGACAGGGCCCGGGTTGGGAGACCCAGTACTTC. Encoded protein: CASSNRQGPGWETQYF. The complete variable domain, with remaining parts taken from reference TRBV7-2 and TRBJ2-5, reads GAGVSQSPSNKVTEKGKDVELRCDPISGHTALYWYRQSLGQGLEFLIYFQGNSAPDKSGLPSDRFSAERTGGSVSTLTIQRTQQEDSAVYLCASSNRQGPGWETQYFGPGTRLLVL.

The chain joins TRBV2 to TRBJ2-7, with no clear D. Trimming removed 5 bases at V and 4 bases at J, with 6 bases between. The length of the CDR3 is 11 residues. The V gene's germline CDR1 is SNHLY and CDR2 FYNNEI. CDR3 nucleotide sequence: TGTGCCAGCAGTCCATCATACGAGCAGTACTTC. Translated: CASSPSYEQYF.

This chain uses TRBV5-1 with TRBJ2-2; possible D gene TRBD2, 5 bases. This CDR3 comprises 14 residues. Germline lookup yields CDR1 SGHRS and CDR2 YFSETQ. V lost 3 bases, J lost 0 bases, and 6 bases lay in between. CDR3 coding DNA: TGCGCCAGCAGCTCGGACTCGAACACCGGGGAGCTGTTTTTT. Protein product: CASSSDSNTGELFF.

This clone was seen just once. The V call is TRBV7-9, the J call TRBJ2-3; 7 bases align to TRBD2. The CDR3 consists of 13 residues. V shed 6 bases and J 0 bases; nucleotides not matched to a gene: 0. Germline V gene sequence: CDR1 SEHNR, CDR2 FQNEAQ (reference sequence). The CDR3 coding sequence is TGTGCCAGCAGGCGGGAGAGCACAGATACGCAGTATTTT. It yields the protein CASRRESTDTQYF.

V is TRBV10-3 and J is TRBJ1-3; weak D call: TRBD1 (5 bases). V dropped 10 bases and J dropped 0 bases, with 16 bases sitting between them. The CDR3 length is 15 residues. CDR1 and CDR2 (germline): ENHRY, SYGVKD. CDR3 sequence (DNA): TGTGCCACCCAGCACGGGACGGACTCTGGAAACACCATATATTTT. Its protein product is CATQHGTDSGNTIYF.

The chain combines TRBV7-2 with TRBJ2-5, with TRBD2 matching over 8 bases. The CDR3 is made up of 15 amino acids. Germline CDR1 is SGHTA and CDR2 is FQGNSA. J was trimmed by 2 bases and V by 1 base; bases with no gene match: 3. The CDR3 sequence is CASSLVVAGQETQYF. CDR3 in DNA: TGTGCCAGCAGCTTAGTGGTAGCGGGGCAAGAGACCCAGTACTTC.

This clone was counted a single time. The chain uses TRBV9 and TRBJ1-4; a possible D gene is TRBD1 (5 bases). V lost 2 bases to trimming and J lost 13 bases, with 15 bases between them. Germline CDR1 reads SGDLS; CDR2 reads YYNGEE. The CDR3 has 13 amino acids. CDR3 DNA sequence: TGTGCCAGCAGCGTGGACTCGGGACGGCGACTGTTTTTT. Its translation: CASSVDSGRRLFF.

The chain uses TRBV3-1 (or the pseudogene TRBV3-2) and TRBJ2-2, with no clear D. V lost 6 bases and J lost 0, with 8 bases in between. The CDR3 spans 14 residues. Germline assignment: CDR1 LGHDT and CDR2 YNNKEL (reference sequence). CDR3 in amino acids: CASRPNTNTGELFF. CDR3 bases: TGTGCCAGCAGACCAAACACGAACACCGGGGAGCTGTTTTTT.

The V call is TRBV28, the J call TRBJ2-1; 7 bases are a match to TRBD2. J gave up 2 bases and V 5 bases, and 12 bases lay outside the gene matches. The germline V gene encodes CDR1 MDHEN and CDR2 SYDVKM. This CDR3 contains 17 residues. In nucleotides, the CDR3 is TGTGCCAGCAGTCCCATGCGCTCCAGCGGGGCCTACAATGAGCAGTTCTTC. Its translation: CASSPMRSSGAYNEQFF.

This chain joins TRBV6-2 or TRBV6-3 and TRBJ2-1, with unresolved D. Germline lookup yields CDR1 MNHEY and CDR2 SVGEGT. This CDR3 has 14 amino acids. The V end lost 1 base, the J end lost 5 bases, and 9 bases lay between the germline ends. The CDR3 sequence: CASSYFLVDNEQFF. In DNA form, the CDR3 reads TGTGCCAGCAGTTACTTCCTTGTGGACAATGAGCAGTTCTTC.

J is TRBJ2-7 and V is TRBV18; perhaps D is TRBD1 or TRBD2 (5 bases each). This CDR3 is built from 15 residues. Trimming stripped 3 bases from V and 0 bases from J, with 12 bases between. CDR1 and CDR2 from the germline V gene are KGHSH and LQKENI. DNA of the CDR3: TGTGCCAGCTCACCCGGGACGGCCAGCTCCTACGAGCAGTACTTC. Translation gives CASSPGTASSYEQYF.

The chain has TRBV6-5 and TRBJ2-3, with D perhaps matching TRBD2 (7 bases). V gave up 7 bases and J gave up 0 bases, with 14 bases separating them. CDR1 is MNHEY, CDR2 SVGAGI, per germline. CDR3 length: 15 residues. Here the CDR3 reads CASNRRGASTDTQYF. Here the CDR3 DNA reads TGTGCCAGCAACCGTCGGGGGGCTAGCACAGATACGCAGTATTTT.

J is TRBJ1-1 and V is TRBV29-1; D gene ambiguous. The CDR3 is 10 amino acids. With 7 bases removed from V and 9 bases from J, the gap between germline ends came to 12 bases. Germline values: CDR1 SQVTM, CDR2 ANQGSEA. The CDR3 spells CSGEQTKAFF. The CDR3 DNA reads as TGCAGCGGGGAACAAACTAAAGCTTTCTTT. Drawing the rest from reference TRBV29-1 and TRBJ1-1, the complete variable domain is SAVISQKPSRDICQRGTSLTIQCQVDSQVTMMFWYRQQPGQSLTLIATANQGSEATYESGFVIDKFPISRPNLTFSTLTVSNMSPEDSSIYLCSGEQTKAFFGQGTRLTVV.

The chain links TRBV5-8 to TRBJ1-1; a possible D gene is TRBD1 (5 bases). V lost 2 bases to trimming and J lost 0 bases, with 14 bases between them. CDR3 size: 16 residues. CDR1 is SGHTS, CDR2 YDEGEE, per germline. The CDR3 DNA is TGTGCCAGCAGCTTAGGTCAGGGAATCATGAACACTGAAGCTTTCTTT. The encoded protein is CASSLGQGIMNTEAFF.

This clone is a singleton in its sample. The chain is built from TRBV24-1 and TRBJ2-1, with TRBD1 matching 10 bases. Germline V gene lookup returns CDR1 KGHDR and CDR2 SFDVKD. After removal of 4 bases from V and 0 bases from J, the junction contained 5 bases not matched to a gene. The CDR3 length is 17 residues. CDR3: CATSDRGQGNSYNEQFF. The CDR3 DNA reads as TGTGCCACCAGTGACCGGGGACAGGGGAACTCCTACAATGAGCAGTTCTTC.

V gene TRBV30 combines with J gene TRBJ2-5; no clear D. The CDR3 sequence is 11 residues long. The V end lost 2 bases, the J end lost 4 bases, and 5 bases lay between the germline ends. Germline CDR1 and CDR2: GTSNPN and SVGIG (reference sequence). The CDR3: CAWSPRETQYF. The CDR3 region has the DNA TGTGCCTGGAGTCCCCGAGAGACCCAGTACTTC.

The chain combines TRBV11-2 with TRBJ2-7, with D unclear. Germline V gives CDR1 SGHAT, CDR2 FQNNGV. The CDR3 contains 13 residues. V was trimmed by 0 bases and J by 4 bases, leaving 7 bases between them. The CDR3 DNA is TGTGCCAGCAGCTTAGACCCCCTGTACGAGCAGTACTTC. The encoded protein is CASSLDPLYEQYF.